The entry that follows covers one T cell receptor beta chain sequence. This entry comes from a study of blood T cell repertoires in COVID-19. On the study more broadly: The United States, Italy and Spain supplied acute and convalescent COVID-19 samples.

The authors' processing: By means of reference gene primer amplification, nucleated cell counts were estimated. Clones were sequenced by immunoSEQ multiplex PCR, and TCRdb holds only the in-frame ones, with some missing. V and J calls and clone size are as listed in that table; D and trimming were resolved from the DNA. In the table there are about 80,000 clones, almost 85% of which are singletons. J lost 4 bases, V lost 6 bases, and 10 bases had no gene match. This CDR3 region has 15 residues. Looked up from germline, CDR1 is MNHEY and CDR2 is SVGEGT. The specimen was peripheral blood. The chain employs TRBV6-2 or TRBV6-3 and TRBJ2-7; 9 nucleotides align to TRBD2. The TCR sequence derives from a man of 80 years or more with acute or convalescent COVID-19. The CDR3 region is CASSTPAGGLYEQYF. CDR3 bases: TGTGCCAGCAGCACCCCAGCGGGGGGACTATACGAGCAGTACTTC.